These T cell receptor beta chains were read from a single sample in a study of T cells in narcolepsy. Libraries were prepared by immunoSEQ multiplex PCR; TCRdb keeps only in-frame clonotypes and omits some of them. The data show around 480 clones, about 23% seen once. Their recognized antigens are unknown. Sequenced: cultured CD4+ T cells from cerebrospinal fluid. These receptors were obtained from a human donor with narcolepsy. CDR3s include the opening cysteine and the closing phenylalanine or tryptophan. A D gene is named only where the DNA matches it firmly. Expanded clones are given a class, and other clones once, few, many or no size at all.

TRBJ1-1 | NA | NA | TRBV5-6 | CASSLRRGTEAFF | TGTGCCAGCAGCCTACGGAGGGGGACTGAAGCTTTCTTT
TRBJ2-7 | NA | NA | TRBV7-5 | CASSLWGDNEQYF | TGTGCCAGCAGCTTATGGGGGGACAACGAGCAGTACTTC
TRBJ2-1 | TRBD2 | hyperexpanded | TRBV6-4 | CASSDSSGGANEQFF | TGTGCCAGCAGTGACTCAAGCGGGGGGGCCAATGAGCAGTTCTTC
TRBJ1-2 | NA | NA | TRBV6-4 | CASSEYVNYGYTF | TGTGCCAGCAGCGAATACGTAAACTATGGCTACACCTTC
TRBJ1-6 | TRBD1 | NA | TRBV7-3 | CASSSDRLGSPLHF | TGTGCCAGCAGCTCGGACAGGTTGGGGTCACCCCTCCACTTT
TRBJ1-2 | NA | NA | TRBV22-1 | CPGRPTRKTYGYTF | TGTCCTGGGAGGCCCACGAGAAAGACCTATGGCTACACCTTC
TRBJ1-3 | NA | medium-sized | TRBV2 | CASSWGSGSSGNTIYF | TGTGCCAGCAGTTGGGGGTCGGGGAGCTCTGGAAACACCATATATTTT
TRBJ2-5 | NA | NA | TRBV6-5 | CASSFSRGQETQYF | TGTGCCAGCAGTTTCAGCAGGGGCCAAGAGACCCAGTACTTC
TRBJ2-1 | NA | NA | TRBV7-3 | CAISLAPGNEQFF | TGTGCCATCAGCTTGGCCCCGGGTAATGAGCAGTTCTTC
TRBJ2-1 | TRBD2 | NA | TRBV11-2 | CASSFLAGGTYNEQFF | TGTGCCAGCAGCTTCCTAGCGGGGGGAACCTACAATGAGCAGTTCTTC
TRBJ2-7 | NA | medium-sized | TRBV5-4 | CASSQEGGRHYF | TGTGCCAGCAGCCAAGAAGGGGGGAGGCACTACTTC
TRBJ2-5 | TRBD1 | NA | TRBV5-4 | CASSFRTGGTGGETQYF | TGTGCCAGCAGCTTCAGGACAGGGGGCACGGGAGGAGAGACCCAGTACTTC
TRBJ2-1 | NA | few | TRBV7-1 | CASSLAPGNEQFF | TGTGCCAGCAGCTTGGCCCCGGGGAATGAGCAGTTCTTC
TRBJ2-7 | NA | NA | TRBV7-9 | CASSQEGGRHYF | TGTGCCAGCAGCCAAGAAGGGGGGAGGCACTACTTC
TRBJ1-2 | NA | NA | TRBV7-8 | CASSSDPDVRAAGYTF | TGTGCCAGCAGCTCGGATCCGGACGTTAGGGCTGCTGGCTACACCTTC
TRBJ1-2 | NA | NA | TRBV5-1 | CASSPYGLPSFSNYGYSF | TGCGCCAGCAGCCCCTACGGACTGCCCTCCTTTTCTAACTATGGCTACTCCTTC
TRBJ1-2 | NA | large | TRBV4-3 | CASSQDLGESNYGYTF | TGCGCCAGCAGCCAAGATCTGGGAGAATCTAACTATGGCTACACCTTC
TRBJ1-6 | NA | NA | TRBV5-4 | CASSANGGGSPLHF | TGTGCCAGCAGTGCCAACGGGGGGGGTTCACCCCTCCACTTT
TRBJ1-5 | NA | NA | TRBV12-5 | CASGTDPNQPQHF | TGTGCTAGTGGCACAGACCCTAATCAGCCCCAGCATTTT
TRBJ1-2 | NA | hyperexpanded | TRBV5-1 | CASSPDGLPSFSNYGYTF | TGCGCCAGCAGCCCCGACGGACTCCCCTCCTTTTCTAACTATGGCTACACCTTC
TRBJ2-1 | NA | NA | TRBV7-2 | CASSLAPGNEQFF | TGTGCCAGCAGCTTGGCCCCGGGGAATGAGCAGTTCTTC
TRBJ1-5 | NA | few | TRBV5-4 | CASSPRGGRGNQPQHF | TGTGCCAGCAGCCCACGGGGGGGTCGGGGCAATCAGCCCCAGCATTTT
TRBJ2-3 | TRBD2 | NA | TRBV5-1 | CASSLAGGRNTDTQYF | TGCGCCAGCAGCTTGGCCGGCGGGAGGAATACAGATACGCAGTATTTT
TRBJ1-5 | TRBD1 | hyperexpanded | TRBV29-1 | CSCGGTDPNQPQHF | TGCAGTTGCGGCGGGACAGACCCTAATCAGCCCCAGCATTTT
TRBJ1-4 | NA | medium-sized | TRBV5-4 | CASSLNPPGSGEKLFF | TGTGCCAGCAGCTTGAACCCCCCAGGGAGTGGTGAAAAACTGTTTTTT
TRBJ2-7 | NA | NA | TRBV7-3 | CASSQEGGRHYF | TGTGCCAGCAGCCAAGAAGGGGGGAGGCACTACTTC
TRBJ1-2 | NA | NA | TRBV5-4 | CASQKSLPGKTYGYTF | TGTGCCAGCCAGAAATCCTTACCAGGAAAGACCTATGGCTACACCTTC
TRBJ1-2 | NA | few | TRBV4-3 | CASSPDGLPSFSNYGYTF | TGCGCCAGCAGCCCCGACGGACTCCCCTCCTTTTCTAACTATGGCTACACCTTC
TRBJ1-2 | NA | NA | TRBV6-6 | CASSYFVQPNYGYTF | TGTGCCAGCAGTTACTTTGTCCAGCCTAACTATGGCTACACCTTC
TRBJ1-2 | NA | NA | TRBV7-9 | CASSLWGDNYGYTF | TGTGCCAGCAGCTTATGGGGGGACAACTATGGCTACACCTTC
TRBJ2-7 | TRBD1 | medium-sized | TRBV6-5 | CASSTGGGYEQYF | TGTGCCAGCAGTACAGGGGGCGGCTACGAGCAGTACTTC
TRBJ2-5 | TRBD2 | few | TRBV7-3 | CASSTGTSGGLRTQYF | TGTGCCAGCAGCACCGGGACTAGCGGGGGCCTCCGGACCCAGTACTTC
TRBJ1-3 | TRBD1 | large | TRBV5-1 | CASSSGTGLEGNTIYF | TGCGCCAGCAGCTCTGGGACAGGGCTGGAAGGAAACACCATATATTTT
TRBJ2-7 | TRBD1 | few | TRBV4-2 | CASSTGGGYEQYF | TGTGCCAGCAGTACAGGGGGCGGCTACGAGCAGTACTTC
TRBJ1-3 | NA | hyperexpanded | TRBV6-5 | CASSLNRWTGNTIYF | TGTGCCAGCAGTTTGAATCGGTGGACTGGAAACACCATATATTTT